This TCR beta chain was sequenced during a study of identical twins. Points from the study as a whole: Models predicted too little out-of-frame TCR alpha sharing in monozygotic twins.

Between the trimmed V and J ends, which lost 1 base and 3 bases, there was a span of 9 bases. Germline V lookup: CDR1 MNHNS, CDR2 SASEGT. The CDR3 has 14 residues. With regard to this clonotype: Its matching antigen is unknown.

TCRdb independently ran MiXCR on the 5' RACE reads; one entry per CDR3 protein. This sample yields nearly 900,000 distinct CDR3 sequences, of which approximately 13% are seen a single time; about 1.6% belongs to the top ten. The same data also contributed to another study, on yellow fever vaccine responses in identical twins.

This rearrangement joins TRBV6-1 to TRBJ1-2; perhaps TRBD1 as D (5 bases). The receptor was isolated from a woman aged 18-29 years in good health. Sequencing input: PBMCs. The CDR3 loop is CASSEGRGYYGYTF. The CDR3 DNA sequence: TGTGCCAGCAGTGAAGGGCGGGGGTACTATGGCTACACCTTC.